Detailed here is one TCR beta chain. Antigen: not known. These data are taken from a study of cytomegalovirus exposure and HLA in healthy donors. Regarding the study as a whole: It was found in a later analysis that first-cohort TCR clusters tended to co-occur in the roughly 120 validation repertoires. The investigators catalogued 164 TCR beta chains as cytomegalovirus-associated.

Profiled with immunoSEQ multiplex PCR; TCRdb holds only in-frame clones, not every one. The data hold about 280,000 clones, with 88% observed a single time. The CDR3 loop spans 13 amino acids. Germline V lookup: CDR1 SGHNT, CDR2 YENEEA. V dropped 5 bases and J dropped 4 bases, with 8 bases sitting between them. This TCR came from a woman aged 18-35 years in good health and CMV-seronegative. The chain couples TRBV11-3 to TRBJ2-2; no clear D. Sequencing was performed on PBMCs. The CDR3 nucleotides read TGTGCCAGCAGCCCCTTTCCCACCGGGGAGCTGTTTTTT. It is translated as CASSPFPTGELFF.